This TCR beta chain was recorded in a study of monozygotic twins with inflammatory bowel disease. Whole-study results and caveats: Lower TCRbeta diversity (inverse Simpson) was seen in IBD patients than in healthy co-twins. A single strong IBD-associated signal or clonotype was not supported by the findings.

CDR3 length: 16 residues. Germline assignment: CDR1 SGHRS and CDR2 YFSETQ. As regards this clonotype: What it binds is unknown.

Each of the TCR libraries took around 3.5 ug of total RNA. TCRdb derives one entry per CDR3 protein from the 5' RACE reads, leaving out DNA. In total, the table holds a few hundred thousand distinct CDR3 sequences. V usage is TRBV5-1 and J usage is TRBJ2-2; TCRdb outputs TRBD1, but without DNA this stays unchecked. The material sequenced was blood. The receptor's source is a human donor with ulcerative colitis or Crohn's disease, or a healthy co-twin of an affected twin (not recorded which). This CDR3 reads CASSPLGVQNTGELFF.